Presented here are 12 T cell receptor beta chains from one specimen sequenced in a study of beta chain features in type 1 diabetes. The isolated RNA, all of it, was reverse transcribed, so expressed TCRB transcripts were what got sequenced. Data came from immunoSEQ multiplex PCR; TCRdb stores just in-frame clones and leaves some out. Here the sample spans more than 250,000 clones, 24% being singletons. No antigen has been identified for these receptors. Study observations and caveats: For Type 1 diabetes patients, all four CD4+ subsets carried TCRB CDR3s that were moderately but significantly shorter.

The sequenced sample was naive CD4+ T cells from blood. These receptors were obtained from a woman in her 30s with type 1 diabetes.

Of note for this clone: One end of the junction varies from germline; a read error may be responsible. The chain combines TRBV2 with TRBJ1-4, with D possibly matching TRBD1 (6 bases). The germline V gene encodes CDR1 SNHLY and CDR2 FYNNEI. This CDR3 region has 13 residues. The CDR3: CASSEGDMNSSRF. CDR3 DNA: TGTGCCAGCAGCGAAGGGGACATGAATTCTAGTCGTTTT.

In this sample, this clone turned up a few times. This rearrangement joins TRBV2 to TRBJ2-3; maybe TRBD2 (6 bases). CDR1 is SNHLY, CDR2 FYNNEI, per germline. Between the trimmed V and J ends, which lost 7 bases and 2 bases, there was a span of 10 bases. The CDR3 covers 13 residues. The CDR3 coding sequence is TGTGCCAGCACCGGGGACTCCACAGATACGCAGTATTTT. This sequence encodes CASTGDSTDTQYF. Complete variable domain (other parts from reference TRBV2 and TRBJ2-3): EPEVTQTPSHQVTQMGQEVILRCVPISNHLYFYWYRQILGQKVEFLVSFYNNEISEKSEIFDDQFSVERPDGSNFTLKIRSTKLEDSAMYFCASTGDSTDTQYFGPGTRLTVL.

This clone was seen a few times. The chain is built from TRBV6-5 and TRBJ2-1; the match to TRBD1 covers 9 bases. This CDR3 comprises 15 residues. V trimming: 6 bases; J trimming: 8 bases; junction bases outside the gene matches: 11. Germline lookup yields CDR1 MNHEY and CDR2 SVGAGI. The CDR3 coding sequence is TGTGCCAGCAGAAAAACAGGGGGCTTGGGCGATGAGCAGTTCTTC. Protein: CASRKTGGLGDEQFF.

This clone has just a few counts. V is TRBV29-1 and J is TRBJ2-7, with D maybe TRBD2 (5 bases). The CDR3 consists of 12 residues. CDR1 and CDR2 from the germline V gene are SQVTM and ANQGSEA. Trimming shortened V by 6 bases and J by 3 bases, and 12 bases separated the two germline ends. The CDR3 DNA is TGCAGCGTCGGGGTCTCTGACTACGAGCAGTACTTC. Protein sequence: CSVGVSDYEQYF.

This clone was seen a handful of times. The CDR3, as DNA: TGTGCCAGCAGTCCGACAGGGGGCTCACCTGGCTACACCTTC. Translation gives CASSPTGGSPGYTF. This chain links TRBV6-5 with TRBJ1-2, with 10 bases aligning to TRBD1. Germline values: CDR1 MNHEY, CDR2 SVGAGI. This CDR3 is built from 14 residues. Trimming at V came to 5 bases and at J to 7 bases, leaving 7 bases not matched to a gene.

V and J are TRBV29-1 and TRBJ2-2, with 10 nucleotides matching TRBD2. This CDR3 contains 16 residues. V shed 7 bases, J shed 4 bases, and the junction held 12 bases outside the gene matches. CDR1 and CDR2 (germline): SQVTM, ANQGSEA. The CDR3, as DNA: TGCAGCGCCGGACTAGCGGAAACGAGGGGCACCGGGGAGCTGTTTTTT. Protein product: CSAGLAETRGTGELFF.

This chain connects TRBV11-2 to TRBJ2-5; D is perhaps TRBD1 (6 bases). V lost 1 base and J 5 bases, leaving 11 bases between the germline ends. Germline CDR1 and CDR2: SGHAT and FQNNGV. The CDR3 spans 14 residues. The CDR3 region has the DNA TGTGCCAGCAGCTTAGTCACAGGGTGGGAGACCCAGTACTTC. Protein sequence: CASSLVTGWETQYF.

The chain employs TRBV28 and TRBJ2-1, with D tentatively TRBD2 (5 bases). Per the germline V gene, CDR1 is MDHEN and CDR2 is SYDVKM. The CDR3 has 13 amino acids. Trimming took 7 bases from V and 2 from J, leaving 9 bases between them. The CDR3 sequence: CASTLAPYNEQFF. The CDR3 nucleotides read TGTGCCAGCACCCTAGCCCCCTACAATGAGCAGTTCTTC.

The chain has TRBV2 and TRBJ1-2, with 8 bases identical to TRBD1. Germline CDR1 is SNHLY and CDR2 is FYNNEI. Trimming removed 6 bases from V and 8 bases from J; junction bases left unmatched: 5. This CDR3 spans 12 amino acids. In DNA, the CDR3 is TGTGCCAGCAGAAGACAGGGGAACGGCTACACCTTC. Translating it yields CASRRQGNGYTF.

J is TRBJ2-3 and V is TRBV30; D is ambiguous. The V end lost 1 base, the J end lost 4 bases, and 15 bases lay between the germline ends. Germline V CDR1 and CDR2: GTSNPN, SVGIG (reference sequence). The CDR3 length is 15 residues. The CDR3 region is CAWSGETASADTQYF. The CDR3 DNA sequence: TGTGCCTGGAGTGGTGAAACCGCGTCGGCAGATACGCAGTATTTT.

The CDR3 DNA is TGTGCCTGGAGTCCGGCGACAGGGGAAGATCAGCCCCAGCATTTT. As protein: CAWSPATGEDQPQHF. The chain links TRBV30 to TRBJ1-5, with 8 positions matching TRBD1. With 2 bases clipped from V and 5 bases from J, the junction kept 8 bases outside the gene matches. The CDR3 extends over 15 amino acids. The germline CDR1 and CDR2 sequences are GTSNPN and SVGIG (reference sequence).

This clone was detected only a few times. The gene calls are TRBV15 and TRBJ1-5; tentatively, D is TRBD1 (5 bases). Germline loops: CDR1 LNHNV, CDR2 YYDKDF (reference sequence). The CDR3 contains 19 residues. Deletions cut 0 bases from V and 0 bases from J, with 18 bases between. The CDR3 reads CATSRDNPGIFYSNQPQHF. The CDR3 region has the DNA TGTGCCACCAGCAGAGATAACCCAGGGATATTTTATAGCAATCAGCCCCAGCATTTT.